This T cell receptor beta chain was captured by sequencing in a study of human T cells and chemical hapten exposure. Across the whole study: Among samples, TCR yields varied mainly because of small differences in pooled library volume.

Individual cDNA molecules each carried unique molecular identifiers attached by the library. TCRdb reanalysed the reads using MiXCR and keeps one entry per CDR3 protein. Among 95,000 to 150,000 distinct CDR3 sequences, roughly 8.5% were seen once, and the ten largest hold 1.4%. Extraction of total RNA was performed on unfractionated whole blood. This clonotype was seen ten or more times. Germline V gene lookup returns CDR1 SGHVS and CDR2 FQNEAQ. The ends lost 1 base at V and 13 bases at J; junction bases unmatched: 15. This CDR3 is built from 16 residues. Sequencing was performed on whole blood. The J gene is TRBJ2-1, the V gene TRBV7-8, with TRBD2 matching 8 bases. The clonotype originates from a human donor in good health. Some clones in this sample may be carry-over from other donors' samples. The CDR3 loop reads CASSLDGGRFSRVQFF. The CDR3 nucleotides are TGTGCCAGCAGCTTAGACGGCGGGAGGTTTTCCAGGGTACAGTTCTTC. Full variable domain (missing parts from reference TRBV7-8 and TRBJ2-1): GAGVSQSPRYKVAKRGQDVALRCDPISGHVSLFWYQQALGQGPEFLTYFQNEAQLDKSGLPSDRFFAERPEGSVSTLKIQRTQQEDSAVYLCASSLDGGRFSRVQFFGPGTRLTVL.